A single sample gave rise to the 4 T cell receptor beta chains below, sequenced in a study of T cells in Graves' hyperthyroidism and ophthalmopathy. Amplification targeted TCR beta CDR3 regions from RNA transcripts. HTBI primers were employed in a first-round RT-PCR of the TCR CDR3. MiXCR, run by TCRdb on the multiplex PCR reads, gives a single entry per CDR3 protein. The sample consists of about 590,000 distinct CDR3 sequences, around 14% of them appearing once. The sample comprised blood. The receptors here all came from a woman in her twenties or thirties with Graves' hyperthyroidism.

This clonotype was recorded a few times. The chain has TRBV5-4 and TRBJ2-2; 7 bases line up with TRBD1. The CDR3 runs to 14 residues. From germline, CDR1 is SGHNT and CDR2 YYREEE (reference sequence). Trimming cost V 4 bases and J 4 bases; bases outside gene matches: 4. The CDR3 region is CASSKGQSTGELFF. The CDR3 nucleotides read TGTGCCAGCAGCAAGGGACAGAGCACCGGGGAGCTGTTTTTT.

The chain uses TRBV20-1 and TRBJ2-7, with no clear D. The closer fit of TRBJ2-1 to the DNA end suggests the J call may be wrong. CDR1 and CDR2 from the germline V gene are DFQATT and SNEGSKA (reference sequence). The CDR3 runs to 14 residues. DNA of the CDR3: TGCAGTGCAATTTCTAGGGCCCCCTTCTACGAGCAGTTCTTC. Translation gives CSAISRAPFYEQFF.

This clonotype was counted only a few times. V gene TRBV7-9 combines with J gene TRBJ1-3, with unresolved D. The CDR3 has 12 residues. Germline V gene data show CDR1 as SEHNR and CDR2 as FQNEAQ (reference sequence). V lost 1 base to trimming and J lost 6 bases, with 4 bases between them. The CDR3 is CASSLDINTIYF. The CDR3 bases are TGTGCCAGCAGCTTAGACATAAACACCATATATTTT.

The V gene is TRBV28, the J gene TRBJ2-1; 12 bases map to TRBD2. V shed 5 bases and J 9 bases; nucleotides not matched to a gene: 5. Germline CDR1 reads MDHEN; CDR2 reads SYDVKM. The length of the CDR3 is 14 residues. CDR3 coding DNA: TGTGCCAGCAGTAATCTAGCGGGAGGGGGTGAGCAGTTCTTC. It is translated as CASSNLAGGGEQFF.